Below, one T cell receptor (beta chain) is given with its context. The antigen remains unidentified. The entry originates in a study of shared clonotypes between healthy human individuals. Study outcomes and limitations: Clonotypes which were not shared had lower generation probabilities than clonotypes that all four donors shared. Owing to a small donor count, the genetic and exposure-history diversity represented was limited.

Study processing details: Junction-only sequences produced by ImmunoSEQ had no quality scores, so filtering differed. Repertoires were generated with immunoSEQ multiplex PCR, while TCRdb's copy carries only in-frame clones and drops some. That table is the source of V, J and clone size, and D and trimming were worked out from the DNA. The sample lists over 2 million clones; 85% to 95% were seen once. CD45RO-negative, CCR7-selected cells formed the naive CD8 fraction, which excluded terminally differentiated effector memory CD45RA+ cells. Per germline, CDR1 SGDLS and CDR2 YYNGEE. Unmatched junction bases numbered 10, after V lost 4 bases and J lost 1 base. The CDR3 runs to 18 residues.

Material: naive CD8+ T cells sorted from blood. This chain joins TRBV9 and TRBJ2-5, with 13 bases lining up with TRBD2. The TCR originated in a man aged 18 to 29 in good health. The CDR3 loop reads CASSLGTSGVVFQETQYF. DNA for the CDR3: TGTGCCAGCAGCCTCGGGACTAGCGGGGTAGTTTTCCAAGAGACCCAGTACTTC.